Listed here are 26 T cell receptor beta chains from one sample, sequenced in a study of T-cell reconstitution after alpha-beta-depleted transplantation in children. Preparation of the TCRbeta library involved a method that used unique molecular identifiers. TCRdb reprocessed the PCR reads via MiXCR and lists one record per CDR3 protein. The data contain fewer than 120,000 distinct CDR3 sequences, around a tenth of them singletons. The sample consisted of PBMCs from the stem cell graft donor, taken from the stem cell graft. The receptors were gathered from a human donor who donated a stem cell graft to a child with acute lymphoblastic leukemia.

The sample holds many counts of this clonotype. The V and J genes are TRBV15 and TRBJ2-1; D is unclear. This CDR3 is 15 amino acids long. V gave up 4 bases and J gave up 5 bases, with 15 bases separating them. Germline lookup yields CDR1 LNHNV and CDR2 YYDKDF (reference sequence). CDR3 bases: TGTGCCACCAGCACAGGAGTTTCGGTCGACAATGAGCAGTTCTTC. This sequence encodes CATSTGVSVDNEQFF.

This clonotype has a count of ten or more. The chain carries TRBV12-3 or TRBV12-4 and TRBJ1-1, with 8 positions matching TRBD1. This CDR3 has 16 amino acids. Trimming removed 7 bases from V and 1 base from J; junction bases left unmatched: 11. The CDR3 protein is CASTSPGGLGNTEAFF. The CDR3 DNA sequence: TGTGCCAGCACTTCGCCAGGGGGCTTAGGGAACACTGAAGCTTTCTTT.

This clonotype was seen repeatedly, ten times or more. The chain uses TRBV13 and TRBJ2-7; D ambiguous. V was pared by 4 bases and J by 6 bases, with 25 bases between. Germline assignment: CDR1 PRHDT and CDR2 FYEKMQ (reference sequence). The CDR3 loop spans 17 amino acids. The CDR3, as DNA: TGTGCCAGCAGCTCCCGACAAGAAACGGGCTATTTTTTCGAGCAGTACTTC. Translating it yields CASSSRQETGYFFEQYF.

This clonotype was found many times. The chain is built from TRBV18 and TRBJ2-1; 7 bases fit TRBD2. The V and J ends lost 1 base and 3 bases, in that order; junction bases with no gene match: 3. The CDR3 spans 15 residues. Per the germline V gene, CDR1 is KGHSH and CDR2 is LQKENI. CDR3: CASSPRRELYNEQFF. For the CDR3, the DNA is TGTGCCAGCTCACCACGGCGGGAGCTCTACAATGAGCAGTTCTTC.

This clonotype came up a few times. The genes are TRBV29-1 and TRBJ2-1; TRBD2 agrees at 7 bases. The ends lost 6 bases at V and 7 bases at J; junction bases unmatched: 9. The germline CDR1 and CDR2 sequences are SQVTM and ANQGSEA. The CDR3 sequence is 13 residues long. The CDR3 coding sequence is TGCAGCGTAGGGACTACCTCGGGTAATGAGCAGTTCTTC. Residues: CSVGTTSGNEQFF.

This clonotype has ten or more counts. In DNA, the CDR3 is TGTGCCAGTAGTGCACTAGCGGGACAAGAGACCCAGTACTTC. It encodes CASSALAGQETQYF. The V and J genes are TRBV19 and TRBJ2-5; TRBD2 matches 10 bases. V gave up 5 bases and J gave up 2 bases; unmatched junction bases: 2. The CDR3 extends over 14 amino acids. CDR1 and CDR2 (germline): LNHDA, SQIVND (reference sequence).

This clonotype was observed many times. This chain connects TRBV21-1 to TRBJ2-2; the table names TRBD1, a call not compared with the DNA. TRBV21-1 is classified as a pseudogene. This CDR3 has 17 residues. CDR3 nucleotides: TGTGCCAGCAGCAAGAGGGACAGAACACTCCCGGGCGGGGAGCTGTTTTTT. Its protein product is CASSKRDRTLPGGELFF.

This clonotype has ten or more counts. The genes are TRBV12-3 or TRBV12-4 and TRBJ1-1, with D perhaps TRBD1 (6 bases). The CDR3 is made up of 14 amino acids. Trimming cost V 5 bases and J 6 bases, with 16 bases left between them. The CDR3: CASSPGRGTSEAFF. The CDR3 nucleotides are TGTGCCAGCAGTCCCGGCAGGGGCACCTCTGAAGCTTTCTTT.

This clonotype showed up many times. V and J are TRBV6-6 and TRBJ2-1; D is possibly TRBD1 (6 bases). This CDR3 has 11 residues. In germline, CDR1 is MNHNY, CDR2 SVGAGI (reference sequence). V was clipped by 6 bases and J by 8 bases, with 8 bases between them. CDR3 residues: CASRQGYEQFF. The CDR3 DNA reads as TGTGCCAGCAGACAGGGCTATGAGCAGTTCTTC.

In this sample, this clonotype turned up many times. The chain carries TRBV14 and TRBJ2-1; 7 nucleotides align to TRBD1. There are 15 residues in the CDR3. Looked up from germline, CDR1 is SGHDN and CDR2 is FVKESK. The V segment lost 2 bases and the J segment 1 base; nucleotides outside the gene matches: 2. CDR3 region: CASSQRQGSYNEQFF. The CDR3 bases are TGTGCCAGCAGCCAAAGACAGGGATCCTACAATGAGCAGTTCTTC.

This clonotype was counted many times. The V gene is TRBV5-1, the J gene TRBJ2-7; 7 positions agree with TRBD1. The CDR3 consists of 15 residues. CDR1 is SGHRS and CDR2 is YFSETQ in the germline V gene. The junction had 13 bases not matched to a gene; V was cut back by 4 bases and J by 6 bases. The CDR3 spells CASSEQGFPHGEQYF. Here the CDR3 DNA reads TGCGCCAGCAGCGAACAGGGGTTTCCTCATGGCGAGCAGTACTTC.

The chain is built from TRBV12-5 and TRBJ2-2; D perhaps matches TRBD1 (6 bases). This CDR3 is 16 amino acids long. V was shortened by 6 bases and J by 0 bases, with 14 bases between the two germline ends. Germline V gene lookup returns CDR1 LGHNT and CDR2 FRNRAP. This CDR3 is CASGLITGTNTGELFF. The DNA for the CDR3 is TGTGCTAGTGGCCTGATAACAGGGACGAACACCGGGGAGCTGTTTTTT.

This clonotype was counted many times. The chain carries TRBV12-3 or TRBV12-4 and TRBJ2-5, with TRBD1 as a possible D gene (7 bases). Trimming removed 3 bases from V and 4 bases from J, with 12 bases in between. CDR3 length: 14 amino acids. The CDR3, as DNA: TGTGCCAGCAGTTTGTCGCAGGGGGGAGAGACCCAGTACTTC. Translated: CASSLSQGGETQYF.

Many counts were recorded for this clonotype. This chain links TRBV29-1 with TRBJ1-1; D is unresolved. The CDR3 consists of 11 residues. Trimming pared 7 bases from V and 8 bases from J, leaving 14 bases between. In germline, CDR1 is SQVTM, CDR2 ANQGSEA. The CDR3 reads CSAGRGSEAFF. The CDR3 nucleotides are TGCAGCGCCGGCCGGGGATCGGAAGCTTTCTTT. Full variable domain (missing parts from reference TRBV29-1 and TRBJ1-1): SAVISQKPSRDICQRGTSLTIQCQVDSQVTMMFWYRQQPGQSLTLIATANQGSEATYESGFVIDKFPISRPNLTFSTLTVSNMSPEDSSIYLCSAGRGSEAFFGQGTRLTVV.

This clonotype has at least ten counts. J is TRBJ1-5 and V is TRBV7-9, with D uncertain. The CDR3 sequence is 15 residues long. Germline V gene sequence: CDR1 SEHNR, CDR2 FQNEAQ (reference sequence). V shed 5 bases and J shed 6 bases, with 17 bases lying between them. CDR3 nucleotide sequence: TGTGCCAGCAGCCCGGGCGGTGAAAGGATTCAGCCCCAGCATTTT. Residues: CASSPGGERIQPQHF.

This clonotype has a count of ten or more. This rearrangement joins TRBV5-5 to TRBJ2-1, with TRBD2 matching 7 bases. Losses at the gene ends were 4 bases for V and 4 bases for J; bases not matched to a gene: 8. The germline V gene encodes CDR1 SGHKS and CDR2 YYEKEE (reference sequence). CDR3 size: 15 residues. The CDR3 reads CASSPFEGGYNEQFF. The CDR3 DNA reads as TGTGCCAGCAGCCCGTTTGAGGGAGGGTACAATGAGCAGTTCTTC.

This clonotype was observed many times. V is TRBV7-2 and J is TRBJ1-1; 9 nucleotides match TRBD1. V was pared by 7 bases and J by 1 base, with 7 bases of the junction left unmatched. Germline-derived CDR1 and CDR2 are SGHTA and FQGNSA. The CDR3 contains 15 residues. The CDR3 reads CASNLQGAGNTEAFF. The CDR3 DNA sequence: TGTGCCAGCAACCTACAGGGGGCGGGGAACACTGAAGCTTTCTTT.

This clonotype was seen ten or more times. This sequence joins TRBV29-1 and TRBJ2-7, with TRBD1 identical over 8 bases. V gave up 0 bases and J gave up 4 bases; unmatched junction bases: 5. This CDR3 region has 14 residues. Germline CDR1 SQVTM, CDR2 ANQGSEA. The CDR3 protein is CSVEERDRGYEQYF. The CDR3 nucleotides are TGCAGCGTTGAAGAAAGAGACAGGGGTTACGAGCAGTACTTC.

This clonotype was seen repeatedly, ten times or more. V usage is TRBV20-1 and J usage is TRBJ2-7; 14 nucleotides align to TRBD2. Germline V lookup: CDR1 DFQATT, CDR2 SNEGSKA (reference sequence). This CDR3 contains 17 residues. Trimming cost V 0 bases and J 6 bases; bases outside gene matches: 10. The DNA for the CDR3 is TGCAGTGCTAGAGATCGTGGGACTAGCGGGAGTCAGGCCGAGCAGTACTTC. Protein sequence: CSARDRGTSGSQAEQYF.

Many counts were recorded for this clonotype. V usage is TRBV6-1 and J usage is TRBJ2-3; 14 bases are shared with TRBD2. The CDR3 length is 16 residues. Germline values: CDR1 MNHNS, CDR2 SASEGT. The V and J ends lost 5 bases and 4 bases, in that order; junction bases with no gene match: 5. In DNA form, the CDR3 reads TGTGCCAGCAGTCGGGGACTAGCGGGAGTTTCAGATACGCAGTATTTT. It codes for CASSRGLAGVSDTQYF.

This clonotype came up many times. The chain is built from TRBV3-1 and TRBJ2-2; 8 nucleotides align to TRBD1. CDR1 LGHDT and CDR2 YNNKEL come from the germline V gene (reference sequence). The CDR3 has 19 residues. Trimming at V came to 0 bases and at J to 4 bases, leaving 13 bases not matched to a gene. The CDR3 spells CASSQDWGETGASTGELFF. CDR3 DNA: TGTGCCAGCAGCCAAGATTGGGGGGAGACAGGGGCGAGCACCGGGGAGCTGTTTTTT.

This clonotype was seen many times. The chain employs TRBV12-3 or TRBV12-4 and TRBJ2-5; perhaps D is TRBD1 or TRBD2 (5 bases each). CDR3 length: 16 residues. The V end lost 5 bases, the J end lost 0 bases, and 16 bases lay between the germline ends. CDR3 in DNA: TGTGCCAGCAGTCCTCTAGTGGGGGAATACCAAGAGACCCAGTACTTC. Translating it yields CASSPLVGEYQETQYF.

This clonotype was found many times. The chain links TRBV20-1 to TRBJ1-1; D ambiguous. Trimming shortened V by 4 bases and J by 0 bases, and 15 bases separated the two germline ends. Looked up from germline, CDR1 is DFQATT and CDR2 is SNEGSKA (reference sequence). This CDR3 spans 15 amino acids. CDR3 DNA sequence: TGCAGTGCTAACCCCGGACGTATCATGAACACTGAAGCTTTCTTT. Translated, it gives CSANPGRIMNTEAFF.

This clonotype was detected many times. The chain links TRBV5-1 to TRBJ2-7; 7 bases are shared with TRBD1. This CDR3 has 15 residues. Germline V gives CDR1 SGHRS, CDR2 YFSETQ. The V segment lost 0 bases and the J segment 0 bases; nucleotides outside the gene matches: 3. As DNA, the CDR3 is TGCGCCAGCAGCTTGGTTAGGGACAGCTCCTACGAGCAGTACTTC. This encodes CASSLVRDSSYEQYF.

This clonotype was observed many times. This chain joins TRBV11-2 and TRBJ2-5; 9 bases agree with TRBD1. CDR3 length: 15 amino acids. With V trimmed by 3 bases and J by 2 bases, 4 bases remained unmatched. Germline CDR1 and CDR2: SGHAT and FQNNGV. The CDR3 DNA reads TGTGCCAGCAGCTTGCCGGGACAGGGACAAGAGACCCAGTACTTC. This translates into CASSLPGQGQETQYF.

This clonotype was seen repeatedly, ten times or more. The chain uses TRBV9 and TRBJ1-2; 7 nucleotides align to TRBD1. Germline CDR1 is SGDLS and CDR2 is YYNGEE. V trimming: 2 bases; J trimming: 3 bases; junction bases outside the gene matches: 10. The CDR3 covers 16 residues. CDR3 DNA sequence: TGTGCCAGCAGCGTTGGGCAGGGGGGGTTTGACTATGGCTACACCTTC. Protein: CASSVGQGGFDYGYTF.